Sequencing of this TCR beta chain was carried out in a study of neoadjuvant nivolumab and ipilimumab in lung cancer. Overall study results and limits: Pathologic regression was not significantly tied to TCR clonality. From pretherapy to surgery, tumor richness and clonality rose with dual therapy.

Profiling relied on immunoSEQ multiplex PCR, and the TCRdb table lists in-frame clones only, not all of them. This table has 44,000 or so clones, around 89% appearing once. The CDR3 runs 13 residues. Germline V lookup: CDR1 WNHNN, CDR2 SYGVQD (reference sequence). V lost 8 bases to trimming and J lost 7 bases; unmatched junction nucleotides: 4. Details on this clone: Its antigen is currently unknown.

The input for sequencing was blood, taken before neoadjuvant nivolumab, alone or with ipilimumab. The sequence came from an adult with non-small cell lung cancer. Some clones in this sample may be carry-over from other donors' samples. V gene TRBV10-1 combines with J gene TRBJ2-1, with TRBD2 matching over 11 bases. The CDR3 sequence: CASGTSGSNEQFF. The CDR3 region has the DNA TGCGCCAGCGGAACTAGCGGGAGTAATGAGCAGTTCTTC.